Included here is one T cell receptor (beta chain) sequence, with context. These data belong to a study of blood T cell repertoires in COVID-19. Turning to the study itself: Specimens from acute and convalescent COVID-19 originated in the United States, Italy and Spain. PBMCs, B-cell-depleted T cells, or T cells provided the cDNA or gDNA that made up the material.

The assay was immunoSEQ multiplex PCR, and TCRdb's table has in-frame clones only and misses some. Among about 250,000 clones listed, around four fifths were seen once. The germline V gene has CDR1 MNHEY and CDR2 SVGEGT. This CDR3 comprises 19 residues. With 4 bases clipped from V and 3 bases from J, the junction kept 15 bases outside the gene matches. The rearrangement uses TRBV6-2 or TRBV6-3 and TRBJ2-2; 9 positions agree with TRBD1. Sample: peripheral blood. This receptor was obtained from a woman aged 70-85 years with acute or convalescent COVID-19. CDR3 sequence: CASSSPHRGRRGYTGELFF. CDR3 nucleotides: TGTGCCAGCAGTTCCCCCCACAGGGGGCGCCGAGGTTACACCGGGGAGCTGTTTTTT.